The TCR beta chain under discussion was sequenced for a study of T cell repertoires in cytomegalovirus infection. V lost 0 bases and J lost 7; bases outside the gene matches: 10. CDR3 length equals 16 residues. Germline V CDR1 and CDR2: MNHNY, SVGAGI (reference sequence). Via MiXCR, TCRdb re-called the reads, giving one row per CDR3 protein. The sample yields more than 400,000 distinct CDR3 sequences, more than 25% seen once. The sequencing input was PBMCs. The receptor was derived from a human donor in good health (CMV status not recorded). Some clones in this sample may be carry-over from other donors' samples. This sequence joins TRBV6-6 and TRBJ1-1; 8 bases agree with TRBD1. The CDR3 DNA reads TGTGCCAGCAGTTACTCGATGAGCAGGGGGCAGGGTGAAGCTTTCTTT. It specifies CASSYSMSRGQGEAFF.